The rows below give T cell receptor beta chains drawn from one sample of a study of shared clonotypes between healthy human individuals. Only in-frame clones appear in the TCRdb table, and some are missing; sequencing was by immunoSEQ multiplex PCR. The data contain about 2 million clones, around 96% of them singletons. Sequencing was done on a sample of naive CD8+ T cells sorted from blood. These receptors all stem from a man between 18 and 35 years old in good health. The CDR3 runs from the conserved cysteine through the conserved F or W. The D gene is left open where the match is weak. Clone size appears in some rows only: once, few, many, or a class for an expanded clone.

V gene	clone size	D gene	J gene	CDR3 DNA	CDR3 protein
TRBV11-2	.	.	TRBJ1-4	TGTGCCAGCAGCTTAGGGCCTGTACTGTTTTTT	CASSLGPVLFF
TRBV9	.	TRBD2	TRBJ2-5	TGTGCCAGCAGCCTTAGCGGGGAGACCCAGTACTTC	CASSLSGETQYF
TRBV7-9	.	TRBD2	TRBJ2-7	TGTGCCAGCAGCTGGGCGGCGGGAGGGCGCTCCTACGAGCAGTACTTC	CASSWAAGGRSYEQYF
TRBV7-9	.	.	TRBJ2-7	TGTGCCAGCAGCTTAGGGGAATCGGAGTCCTACGAGCAGTACTTC	CASSLGESESYEQYF
TRBV7-2	.	.	TRBJ2-7	TGTGCCAGCAGCTTAGCCCCTAGCCCCTACGAGCAGTACTTC	CASSLAPSPYEQYF
TRBV4-3	.	TRBD2	TRBJ2-1	TGCGCCAGCAGCCAAAAGCGGGAGGGAAACGACAATGAGCAGTTCTTC	CASSQKREGNDNEQFF
TRBV13	.	TRBD1	TRBJ2-1	TGTGCCAGCAGCCCAGAGGGGGCGCCTGGATACAATGAGCAGTTCTTC	CASSPEGAPGYNEQFF
TRBV19	once	TRBD2	TRBJ2-7	TGTGCCGGCCATAGCGGGAGGTCGGGCGAGCAGTACTTC	CAGHSGRSGEQYF
TRBV5-1	.	TRBD1	TRBJ1-1	TGCGCCAGCAGCTTGACAGGGGTGTACACTGAAGCTTTCTTT	CASSLTGVYTEAFF
TRBV19	.	TRBD2	TRBJ2-3	TGTGCCAGTAGTATCGTTAGGACTAGCGAGTCTAGCACAGATACGCAGTATTTT	CASSIVRTSESSTDTQYF
TRBV6-1	.	TRBD1	TRBJ1-1	TGTGCCAGCAGCCAATTGACAGGGTGGAACACTGAAGCTTTCTTT	CASSQLTGWNTEAFF
TRBV27	.	.	TRBJ2-3	TGTGCCAGCAGTTTAAGTGGCGGTACGCAGTATTTT	CASSLSGGTQYF
TRBV30	.	TRBD2	TRBJ2-2	TGTGCCTGGAGTGTACGTAGCCTAGCGGGGGTCACCGGGGAGCTGTTTTTT	CAWSVRSLAGVTGELFF
TRBV19	.	.	TRBJ2-5	TGTGCCAGTAGTATACAGGGGAGCCAAGAGACCCAGTACTTC	CASSIQGSQETQYF
TRBV10-2	once	.	TRBJ1-2	TGCGCCAGCAGTGAGGTAGGGAGCGATGGCTACACCTTC	CASSEVGSDGYTF
TRBV11-2	once	.	TRBJ1-1	TGTGCCAGCAGCTTAATGTTCGGAGCGAACACTGAAGCTTTCTTT	CASSLMFGANTEAFF
TRBV4-1	.	.	TRBJ2-1	TGCGCCAGCAGCCAAAGGGCCTTTGGCAATGAGCAGTTCTTC	CASSQRAFGNEQFF
TRBV11-2	.	.	TRBJ1-2	TGTGCCAGCAGCCGGAGTGGGGTCTACACCTTC	CASSRSGVYTF
TRBV27	.	.	TRBJ2-7	TGTGCCAGCAGTTTATACGGGAAACGAAGCTACGAGCAGTACTTC	CASSLYGKRSYEQYF
TRBV7-9	.	TRBD2	TRBJ2-1	TGTGCCAGCAGCTTGACTAGCGGGAGTTTGGTTCCGTTCTTC	CASSLTSGSLVPFF
TRBV6-1	.	.	TRBJ2-5	TGTGCCAGCAGTGTTGGGGGATCCCAAGAGACCCAGTACTTC	CASSVGGSQETQYF
TRBV2	.	.	TRBJ1-4	TGTGCCAGCATCAAAGGGACGCTTAATGAAAAACTGTTTTTT	CASIKGTLNEKLFF
TRBV7-9	.	.	TRBJ2-7	TGTGCCAGCAGCTTGGGACAAGTCTACGAGCAGTACTTC	CASSLGQVYEQYF
TRBV5-1	.	.	TRBJ1-1	TGCGCCAGCAGCTTGGGCCCAGGGCGGAACACTGAAGCTTTCTTT	CASSLGPGRNTEAFF
TRBV6-6	.	TRBD1	TRBJ1-3	TGTGCCAGCAGTCCCCTGGGAGGACAGGGTCAGAACACCATATATTTT	CASSPLGGQGQNTIYF
TRBV30	.	.	TRBJ2-3	TGTGCCTGGAGTGGCCCCCTAGCGACCACTAGCACAGATACGCAGTATTTT	CAWSGPLATTSTDTQYF
TRBV29-1	.	TRBD1	TRBJ2-7	TGCAGCGTTGAAGCACAGGGGGGAGCCGAGCAGTACTTC	CSVEAQGGAEQYF
TRBV27	.	.	TRBJ2-7	TGTGCCAGCAGTCCCTCTTGGAGTCCGCTCTCCTACGAGCAGTACTTC	CASSPSWSPLSYEQYF
TRBV4-1	once	TRBD2	TRBJ2-7	TGCGCCAGCAGCCGAGGACTAGCGGAGTACGAGCAGTACTTC	CASSRGLAEYEQYF
TRBV27	.	TRBD2	TRBJ2-2	TGTGCCAGCAGTTTTATAGCGGGAGGGAACACCGGGGAGCTGTTTTTT	CASSFIAGGNTGELFF
TRBV27	.	.	TRBJ2-7	TGTGCCAGCAGCGCAACGGGACCCTACGAGCAGTACTTC	CASSATGPYEQYF
TRBV5-4	.	TRBD1	TRBJ2-3	TGTGCCAGCAGCAGGACAGGGACTAGCACAGATACGCAGTATTTT	CASSRTGTSTDTQYF
TRBV15	.	.	TRBJ1-2	TGTGCCACCAGCAGAGGCGGACTGGACTATGGCTACACCTTC	CATSRGGLDYGYTF
TRBV2	.	.	TRBJ2-7	TGTGCCAGCAGCCAGCCAGGGCAGGGGAAAAACGAGCAGTACTTC	CASSQPGQGKNEQYF
TRBV5-6	.	.	TRBJ2-1	TGTGCCAGCAGCTTGGGCGGGGTCAATGAGCAGTTCTTC	CASSLGGVNEQFF
TRBV10-3	once	.	TRBJ2-7	TGTGCCATCAGTGAAGGGACTCCGTACGAGCAGTACTTC	CAISEGTPYEQYF
TRBV9	.	TRBD1	TRBJ2-5	TGTGCCAGCAGCGACTGGGACAGGGAAGAGACCCAGTACTTC	CASSDWDREETQYF
TRBV7-9	.	.	TRBJ1-2	TGTGCCAGCAGCTTGGACCCCCGGGAAGATGGCTACACCTTC	CASSLDPREDGYTF
TRBV27	.	TRBD1	TRBJ1-5	TGTGCCAGCGCTCAGGGGGGTAGCAATCAGCCCCAGCATTTT	CASAQGGSNQPQHF
TRBV7-6	.	.	TRBJ2-7	TGTGCCAGCAGCTTAGCCGGAGGATTGGGCTCCGAGCAGTACTTC	CASSLAGGLGSEQYF
TRBV13	.	TRBD2	TRBJ2-3	TGTGCCAGCAGCTTAGCCAGGACTAGCGGCACAGATACGCAGTATTTT	CASSLARTSGTDTQYF
TRBV19	.	TRBD2	TRBJ2-2	TGTGCCAGTAGTCTAGCGGGGGGAAACACCGGGGAGCTGTTTTTT	CASSLAGGNTGELFF
TRBV28	.	.	TRBJ2-1	TGTGCCAGCAGCCCCCCCTCACCAGGGCGGAATGAGCAGTTCTTC	CASSPPSPGRNEQFF
TRBV29-1	.	TRBD1	TRBJ1-1	TGCAGCGTTGCCAGGGGGGCTGAAGCTTTCTTT	CSVARGAEAFF
TRBV13	.	TRBD2	TRBJ2-7	TGTGCCAGCAGCTTACTGGGGGAGGGTAAGGGCGAGCAGTACTTC	CASSLLGEGKGEQYF
TRBV11-2	.	.	TRBJ2-3	TGTGCCAGCAGTTCGACAGAAGATACGCAGTATTTT	CASSSTEDTQYF
TRBV6-6	.	.	TRBJ1-5	TGTGCCAGCAGTCCACCCGGGGTTTTGGAGCCCCAGCATTTT	CASSPPGVLEPQHF
TRBV11-2	.	.	TRBJ2-1	TGTGCCAGCAGCTCTCCGACTAGTCTAGTCAATGAGCAGTTCTTC	CASSSPTSLVNEQFF
TRBV15	.	.	TRBJ2-1	TGTGCCACCAGCAGAGGCGATGAGCAGTTCTTC	CATSRGDEQFF
TRBV11-1	.	.	TRBJ1-4	TGTGCCAGCAGCCTTCCCAGAACTAATGAAAAACTGTTTTTT	CASSLPRTNEKLFF
TRBV6-1	.	.	TRBJ1-1	TGTGCCAGCAGTGCCGGGACACTGAACACTGAAGCTTTCTTT	CASSAGTLNTEAFF
TRBV6-5	.	TRBD1	TRBJ1-1	TGTGCCAGCAGTTATACGGGACAGCCAACTGAAGCTTTCTTT	CASSYTGQPTEAFF
TRBV2	.	.	TRBJ2-1	TGTGCCAGCAGACAGAGCCATAATGAGCAGTTCTTC	CASRQSHNEQFF
TRBV7-9	.	TRBD2	TRBJ2-2	TGTGCCAGCAGCCCACCGGGAGGGACCAACACCGGGGAGCTGTTTTTT	CASSPPGGTNTGELFF